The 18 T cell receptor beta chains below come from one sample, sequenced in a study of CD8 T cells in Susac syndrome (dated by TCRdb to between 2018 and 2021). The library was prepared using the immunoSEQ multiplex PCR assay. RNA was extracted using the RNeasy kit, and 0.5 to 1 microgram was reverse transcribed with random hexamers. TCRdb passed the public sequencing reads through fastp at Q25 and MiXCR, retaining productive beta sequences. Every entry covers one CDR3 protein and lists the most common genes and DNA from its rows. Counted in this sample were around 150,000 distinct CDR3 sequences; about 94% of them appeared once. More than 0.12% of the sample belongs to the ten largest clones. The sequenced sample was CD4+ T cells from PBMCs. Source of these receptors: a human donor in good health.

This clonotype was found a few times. CDR3 nucleotides: TGTGCCACCAGTGGTCCCGGGCTTAGCACAGATACGCAGTATTTT. Its protein is CATSGPGLSTDTQYF. The chain links TRBV24-1 to TRBJ2-3; no definite D call. V dropped 5 bases and J dropped 0 bases, with 11 bases sitting between them. The CDR3 runs 15 residues. Germline lookup yields CDR1 KGHDR and CDR2 SFDVKD.

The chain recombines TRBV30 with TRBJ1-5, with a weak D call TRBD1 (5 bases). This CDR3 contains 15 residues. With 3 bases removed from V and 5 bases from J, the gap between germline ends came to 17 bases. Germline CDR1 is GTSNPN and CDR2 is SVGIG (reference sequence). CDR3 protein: CAWRKNTGHHQPQHF. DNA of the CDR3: TGTGCCTGGAGGAAAAACACGGGGCACCATCAGCCCCAGCATTTT.

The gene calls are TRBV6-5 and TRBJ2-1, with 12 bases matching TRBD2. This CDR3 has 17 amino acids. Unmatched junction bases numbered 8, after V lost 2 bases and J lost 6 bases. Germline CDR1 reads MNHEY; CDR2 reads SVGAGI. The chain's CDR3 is CASSYRGTLAGGNEQFF. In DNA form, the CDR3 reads TGTGCCAGCAGTTACCGGGGCACACTAGCGGGGGGCAATGAGCAGTTCTTC.

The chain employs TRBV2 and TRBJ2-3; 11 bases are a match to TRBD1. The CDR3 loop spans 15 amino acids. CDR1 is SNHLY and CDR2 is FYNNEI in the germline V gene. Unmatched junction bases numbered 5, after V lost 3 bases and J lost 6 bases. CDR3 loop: CASSDGQGAEDTQYF. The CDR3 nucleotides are TGTGCCAGCAGTGACGGACAGGGGGCTGAGGATACGCAGTATTTT.

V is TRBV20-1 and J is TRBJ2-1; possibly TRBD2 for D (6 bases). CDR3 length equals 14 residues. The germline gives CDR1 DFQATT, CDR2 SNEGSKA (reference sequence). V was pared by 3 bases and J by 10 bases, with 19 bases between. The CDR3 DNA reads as TGCAGTGCTAGTCCGGCGGGGCGCACGCAGGAGCAGTTCTTC. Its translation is CSASPAGRTQEQFF.

CDR3 sequence reads: CASSPVPGTYNEQFF. The CDR3 DNA sequence: TGTGCCAGCAGCCCTGTCCCGGGGACCTACAATGAGCAGTTCTTC. The chain employs TRBV7-3 and TRBJ2-1, with TRBD2 as a possible D gene (5 bases). Trimming pared 5 bases from V and 2 bases from J, leaving 13 bases between. Germline CDR1 and CDR2: SGHTA and FQGTGA. The CDR3 is made up of 15 amino acids.

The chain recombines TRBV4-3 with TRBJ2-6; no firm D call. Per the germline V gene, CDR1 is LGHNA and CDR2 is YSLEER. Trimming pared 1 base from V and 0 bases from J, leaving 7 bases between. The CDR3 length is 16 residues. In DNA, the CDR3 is TGCGCCAGCAGCCAAGGGCCGAGCTCTGGGGCCAACGTCCTGACTTTC. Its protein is CASSQGPSSGANVLTF.

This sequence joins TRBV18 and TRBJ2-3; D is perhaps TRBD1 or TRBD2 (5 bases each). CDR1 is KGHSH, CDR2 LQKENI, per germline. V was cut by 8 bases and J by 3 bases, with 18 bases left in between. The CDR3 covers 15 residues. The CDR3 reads CASTQDPEGTDTQYF. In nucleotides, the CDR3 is TGTGCCAGCACTCAGGACCCAGAGGGGACAGATACGCAGTATTTT.

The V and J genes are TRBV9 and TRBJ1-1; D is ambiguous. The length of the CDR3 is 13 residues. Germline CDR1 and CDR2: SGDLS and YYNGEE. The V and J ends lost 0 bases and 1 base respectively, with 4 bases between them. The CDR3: CASSVAENTEAFF. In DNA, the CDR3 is TGTGCCAGCAGCGTAGCTGAGAACACTGAAGCTTTCTTT.

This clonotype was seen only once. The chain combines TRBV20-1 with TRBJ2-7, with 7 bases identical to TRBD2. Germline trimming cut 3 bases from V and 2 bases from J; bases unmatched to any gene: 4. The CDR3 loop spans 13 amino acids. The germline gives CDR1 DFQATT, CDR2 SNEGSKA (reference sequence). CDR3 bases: TGCAGTGCTAGTATGGCGGGAGCCTACGAGCAGTACTTC. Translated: CSASMAGAYEQYF.

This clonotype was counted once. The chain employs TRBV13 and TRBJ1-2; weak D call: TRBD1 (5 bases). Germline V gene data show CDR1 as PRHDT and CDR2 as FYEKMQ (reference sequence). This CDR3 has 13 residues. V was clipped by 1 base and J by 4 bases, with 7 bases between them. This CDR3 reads CASSLDRFYGYTF. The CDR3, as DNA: TGTGCCAGCAGCTTAGACAGGTTCTATGGCTACACCTTC. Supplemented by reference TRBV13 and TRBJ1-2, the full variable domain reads AAGVIQSPRHLIKEKRETATLKCYPIPRHDTVYWYQQGPGQDPQFLISFYEKMQSDKGSIPDRFSAQQFSDYHSELNMSSLELGDSALYFCASSLDRFYGYTFGSGTRLTVV.

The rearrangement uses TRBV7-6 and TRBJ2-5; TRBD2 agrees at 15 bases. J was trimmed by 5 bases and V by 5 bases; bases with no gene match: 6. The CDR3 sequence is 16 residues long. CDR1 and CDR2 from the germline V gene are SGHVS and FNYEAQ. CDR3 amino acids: CASSQGLAGGHETQYF. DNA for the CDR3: TGTGCCAGCAGCCAAGGACTAGCGGGGGGGCATGAGACCCAGTACTTC.

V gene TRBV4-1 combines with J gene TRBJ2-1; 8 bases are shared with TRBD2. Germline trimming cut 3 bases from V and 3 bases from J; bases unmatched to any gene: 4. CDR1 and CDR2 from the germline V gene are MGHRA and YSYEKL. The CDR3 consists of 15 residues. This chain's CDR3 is CASSQAGTSYNEQFF. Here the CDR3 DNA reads TGCGCCAGCAGCCAGGCCGGGACTAGCTACAATGAGCAGTTCTTC.

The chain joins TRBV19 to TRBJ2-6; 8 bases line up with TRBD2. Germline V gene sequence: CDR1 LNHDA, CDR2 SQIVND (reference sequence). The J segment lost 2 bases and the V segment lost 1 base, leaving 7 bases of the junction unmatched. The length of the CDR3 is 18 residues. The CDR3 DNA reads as TGTGCCAGTAGTATAGCGGGGGGGCTGAAGGCTGGGGCCAACGTCCTGACTTTC. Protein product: CASSIAGGLKAGANVLTF. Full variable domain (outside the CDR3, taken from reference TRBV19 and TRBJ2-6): DGGITQSPKYLFRKEGQNVTLSCEQNLNHDAMYWYRQDPGQGLRLIYYSQIVNDFQKGDIAEGYSVSREKKESFPLTVTSAQKNPTAFYLCASSIAGGLKAGANVLTFGAGSRLTVL.

The CDR3 reads CASSLRLAGNYEQYF. The DNA of the CDR3 is TGTGCCAGCAGCTTAAGACTAGCGGGGAACTACGAGCAGTACTTC. The V call is TRBV7-2, the J call TRBJ2-7; 11 nucleotides line up with TRBD2. Per the germline V gene, CDR1 is SGHTA and CDR2 is FQGNSA. The V gene end was trimmed by 2 bases and the J gene end by 3 bases; junction bases not matched to a gene: 3. The CDR3 loop spans 15 amino acids.

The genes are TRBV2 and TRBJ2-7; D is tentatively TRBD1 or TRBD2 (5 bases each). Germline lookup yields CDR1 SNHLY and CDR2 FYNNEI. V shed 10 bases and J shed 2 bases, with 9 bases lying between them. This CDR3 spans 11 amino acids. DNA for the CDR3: TGTGCCATGAGGGGAGCCTACGAGCAGTACTTC. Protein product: CAMRGAYEQYF.

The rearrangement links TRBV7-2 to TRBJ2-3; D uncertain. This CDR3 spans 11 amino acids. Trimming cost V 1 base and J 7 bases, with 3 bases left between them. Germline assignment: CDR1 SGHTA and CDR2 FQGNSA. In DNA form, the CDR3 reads TGTGCCAGCAGCTTAGGCAATACGCAGTATTTT. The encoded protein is CASSLGNTQYF.

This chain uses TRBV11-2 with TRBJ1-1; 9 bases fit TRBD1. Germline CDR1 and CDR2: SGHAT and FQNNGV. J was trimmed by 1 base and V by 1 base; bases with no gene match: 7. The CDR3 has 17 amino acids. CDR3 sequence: CASSLVPGTGKNTEAFF. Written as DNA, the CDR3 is TGTGCCAGCAGCTTAGTTCCCGGGACAGGGAAGAACACTGAAGCTTTCTTT.